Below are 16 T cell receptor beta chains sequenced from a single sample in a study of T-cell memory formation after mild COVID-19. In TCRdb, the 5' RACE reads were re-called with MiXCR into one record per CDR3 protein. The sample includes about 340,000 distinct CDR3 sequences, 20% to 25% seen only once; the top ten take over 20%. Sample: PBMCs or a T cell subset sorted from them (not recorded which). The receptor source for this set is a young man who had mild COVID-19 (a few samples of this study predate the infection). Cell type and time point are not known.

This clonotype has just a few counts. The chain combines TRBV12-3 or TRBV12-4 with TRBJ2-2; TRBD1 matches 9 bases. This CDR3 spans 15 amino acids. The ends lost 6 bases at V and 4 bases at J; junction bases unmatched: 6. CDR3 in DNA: TGTGCCAGCAGCACCCGGGACAGGGCCACCGGGGAGCTGTTTTTT. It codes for CASSTRDRATGELFF.

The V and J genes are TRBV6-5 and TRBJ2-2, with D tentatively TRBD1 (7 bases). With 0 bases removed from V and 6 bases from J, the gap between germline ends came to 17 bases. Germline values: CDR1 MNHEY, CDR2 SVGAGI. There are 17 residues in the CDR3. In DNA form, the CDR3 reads TGTGCCAGCAGTTACTCGAAAGGAGGGGGCCAGGCCGGGGAGCTGTTTTTT. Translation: CASSYSKGGGQAGELFF.

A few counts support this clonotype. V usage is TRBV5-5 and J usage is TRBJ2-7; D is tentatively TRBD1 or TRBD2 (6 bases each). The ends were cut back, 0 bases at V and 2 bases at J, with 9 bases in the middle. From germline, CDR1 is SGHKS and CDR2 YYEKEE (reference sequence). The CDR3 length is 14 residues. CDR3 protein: CASSLDGGPYEQYF. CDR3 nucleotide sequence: TGTGCCAGCAGCTTGGACGGGGGCCCCTACGAGCAGTACTTC.

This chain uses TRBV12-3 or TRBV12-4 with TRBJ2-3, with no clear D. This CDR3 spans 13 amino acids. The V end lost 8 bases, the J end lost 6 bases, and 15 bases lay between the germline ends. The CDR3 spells CASCSLVLDTQYF. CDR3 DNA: TGTGCCAGCTGTTCTCTGGTGTTGGATACGCAGTATTTT.

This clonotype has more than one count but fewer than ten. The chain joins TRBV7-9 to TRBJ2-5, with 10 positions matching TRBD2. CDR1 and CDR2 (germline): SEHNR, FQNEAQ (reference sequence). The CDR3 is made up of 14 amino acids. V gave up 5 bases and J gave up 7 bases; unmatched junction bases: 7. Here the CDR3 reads CASSPSGGSGTQYF. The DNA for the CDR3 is TGTGCCAGCAGCCCTAGCGGGGGCTCGGGGACCCAGTACTTC.

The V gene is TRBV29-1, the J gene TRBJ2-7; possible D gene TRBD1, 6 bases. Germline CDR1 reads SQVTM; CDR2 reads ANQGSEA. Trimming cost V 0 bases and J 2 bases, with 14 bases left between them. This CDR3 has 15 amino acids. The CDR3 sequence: CSVEDLGGPTYEQYF. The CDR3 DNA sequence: TGCAGCGTTGAAGATCTTGGGGGCCCTACCTACGAGCAGTACTTC.

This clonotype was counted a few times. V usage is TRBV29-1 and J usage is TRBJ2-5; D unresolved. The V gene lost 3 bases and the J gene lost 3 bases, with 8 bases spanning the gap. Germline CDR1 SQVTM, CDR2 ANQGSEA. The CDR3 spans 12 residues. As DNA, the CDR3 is TGCAGCGTTGATTATTCGGAAGAGACCCAGTACTTC. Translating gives CSVDYSEETQYF.

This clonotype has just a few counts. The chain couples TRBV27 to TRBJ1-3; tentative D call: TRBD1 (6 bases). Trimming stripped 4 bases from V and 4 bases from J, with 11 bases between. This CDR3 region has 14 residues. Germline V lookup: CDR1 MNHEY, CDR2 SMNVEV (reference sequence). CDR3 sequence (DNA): TGTGCCAGCAGTTCCTCAGGGGCCGGAAACACCATATATTTT. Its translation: CASSSSGAGNTIYF.

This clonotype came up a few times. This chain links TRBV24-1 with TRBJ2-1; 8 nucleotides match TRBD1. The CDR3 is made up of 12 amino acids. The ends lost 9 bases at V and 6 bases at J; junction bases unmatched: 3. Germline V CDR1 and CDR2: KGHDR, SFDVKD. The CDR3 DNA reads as TGTGCCACCTTGGACAGGGCCAATGAGCAGTTCTTC. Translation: CATLDRANEQFF.

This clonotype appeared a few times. CDR3 loop: CASSLSPGSPEAFF. CDR3 sequence (DNA): TGTGCCAGCAGCCTAAGCCCCGGGTCCCCCGAAGCTTTCTTT. The rearrangement uses TRBV11-1 and TRBJ1-1; no clear D. CDR1 and CDR2 (germline): SGHAT, FQDESV (reference sequence). The CDR3 runs to 14 residues. V lost 5 bases, J lost 8 bases, and 18 bases lay in between.

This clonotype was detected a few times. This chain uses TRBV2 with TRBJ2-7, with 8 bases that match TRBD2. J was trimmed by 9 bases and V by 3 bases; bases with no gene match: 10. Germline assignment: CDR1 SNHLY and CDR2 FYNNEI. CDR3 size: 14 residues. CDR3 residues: CASSDPRGVMRQYV. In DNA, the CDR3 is TGTGCCAGCAGTGACCCGCGGGGGGTGATGCGGCAGTACGTC.

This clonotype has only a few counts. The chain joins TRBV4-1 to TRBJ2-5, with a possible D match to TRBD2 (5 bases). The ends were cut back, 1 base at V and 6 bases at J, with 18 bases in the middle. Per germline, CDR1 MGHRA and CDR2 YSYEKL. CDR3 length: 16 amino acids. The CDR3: CASSQAPGSARKTQYF. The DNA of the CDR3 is TGCGCCAGCAGCCAAGCCCCGGGATCGGCTCGGAAGACCCAGTACTTC.

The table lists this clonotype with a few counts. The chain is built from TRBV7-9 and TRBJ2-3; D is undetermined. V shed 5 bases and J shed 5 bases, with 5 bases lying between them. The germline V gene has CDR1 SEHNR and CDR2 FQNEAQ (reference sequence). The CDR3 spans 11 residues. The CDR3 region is CASSALDTQYF. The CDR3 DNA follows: TGTGCCAGCAGCGCGTTAGATACGCAGTATTTT. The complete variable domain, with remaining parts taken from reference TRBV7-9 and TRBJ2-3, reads DTGVSQNPRHKITKRGQNVTFRCDPISEHNRLYWYRQTLGQGPEFLTYFQNEAQLEKSRLLSDRFSAERPKGSFSTLEIQRTEQGDSAMYLCASSALDTQYFGPGTRLTVL.

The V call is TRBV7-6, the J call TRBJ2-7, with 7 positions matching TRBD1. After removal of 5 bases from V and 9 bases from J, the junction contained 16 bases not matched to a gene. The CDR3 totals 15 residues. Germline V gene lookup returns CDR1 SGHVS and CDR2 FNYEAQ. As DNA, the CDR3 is TGTGCCAGCAGCCCGGAGGACAGGTTCCCCCAGGGGCAGTACTTC. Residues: CASSPEDRFPQGQYF.

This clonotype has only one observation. CDR3 sequence: CAWSGRGGLNTEAFF. CDR3 sequence (DNA): TGTGCCTGGAGTGGAAGGGGTGGGTTGAACACTGAAGCTTTCTTT. The rearrangement links TRBV30 to TRBJ1-1; D might be TRBD1 (5 bases). CDR1 GTSNPN and CDR2 SVGIG come from the germline V gene (reference sequence). Trimming removed 1 base from V and 0 bases from J, with 12 bases in between. This CDR3 contains 15 residues.

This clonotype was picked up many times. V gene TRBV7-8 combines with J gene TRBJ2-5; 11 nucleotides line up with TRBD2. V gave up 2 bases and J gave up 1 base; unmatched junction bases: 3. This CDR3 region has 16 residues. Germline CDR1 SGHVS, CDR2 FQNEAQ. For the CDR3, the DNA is TGTGCCAGCAGCTTACGGACTAGCGGGTCCCAAGAGACCCAGTACTTC. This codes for CASSLRTSGSQETQYF.